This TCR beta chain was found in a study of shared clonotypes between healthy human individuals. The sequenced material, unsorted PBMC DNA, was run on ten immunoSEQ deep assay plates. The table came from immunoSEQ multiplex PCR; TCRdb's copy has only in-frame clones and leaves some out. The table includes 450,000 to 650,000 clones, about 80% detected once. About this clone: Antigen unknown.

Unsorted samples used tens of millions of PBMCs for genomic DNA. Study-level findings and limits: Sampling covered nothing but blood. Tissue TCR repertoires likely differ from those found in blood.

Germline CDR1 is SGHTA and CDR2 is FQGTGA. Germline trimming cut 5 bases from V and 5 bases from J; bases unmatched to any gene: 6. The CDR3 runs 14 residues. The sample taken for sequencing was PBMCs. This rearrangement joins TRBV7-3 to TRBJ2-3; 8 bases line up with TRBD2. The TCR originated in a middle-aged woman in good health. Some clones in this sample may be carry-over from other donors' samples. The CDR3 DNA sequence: TGTGCCAGCAGCCCGGGACTAGGTGTAGATACGCAGTATTTT. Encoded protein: CASSPGLGVDTQYF.